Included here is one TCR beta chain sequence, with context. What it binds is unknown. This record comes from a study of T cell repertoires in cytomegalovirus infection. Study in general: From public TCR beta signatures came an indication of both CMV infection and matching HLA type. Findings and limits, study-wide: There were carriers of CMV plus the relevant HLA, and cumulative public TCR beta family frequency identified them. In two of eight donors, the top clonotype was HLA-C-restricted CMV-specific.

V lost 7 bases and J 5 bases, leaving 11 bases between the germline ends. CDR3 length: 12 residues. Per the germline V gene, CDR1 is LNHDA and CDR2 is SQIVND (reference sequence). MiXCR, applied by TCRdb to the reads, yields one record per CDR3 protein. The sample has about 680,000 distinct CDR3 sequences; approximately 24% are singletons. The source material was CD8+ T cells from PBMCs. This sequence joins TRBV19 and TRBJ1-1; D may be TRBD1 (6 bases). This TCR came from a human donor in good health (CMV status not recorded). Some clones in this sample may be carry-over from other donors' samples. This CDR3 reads CASIGGTTEAFF. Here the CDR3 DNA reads TGTGCCAGTATCGGGGGGACAACTGAAGCTTTCTTT.